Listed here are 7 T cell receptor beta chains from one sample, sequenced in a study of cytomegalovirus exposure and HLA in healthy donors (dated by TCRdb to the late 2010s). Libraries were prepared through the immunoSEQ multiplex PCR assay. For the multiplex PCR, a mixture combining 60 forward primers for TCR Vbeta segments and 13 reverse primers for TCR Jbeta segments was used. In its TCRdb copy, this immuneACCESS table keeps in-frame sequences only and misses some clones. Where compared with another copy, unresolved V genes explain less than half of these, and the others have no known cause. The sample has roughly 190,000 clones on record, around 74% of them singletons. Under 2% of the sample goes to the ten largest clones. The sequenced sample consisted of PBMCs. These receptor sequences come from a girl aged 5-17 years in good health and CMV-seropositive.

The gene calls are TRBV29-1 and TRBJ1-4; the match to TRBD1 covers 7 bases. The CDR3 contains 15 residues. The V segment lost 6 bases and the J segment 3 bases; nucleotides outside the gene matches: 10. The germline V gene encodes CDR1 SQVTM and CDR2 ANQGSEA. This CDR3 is CSVANTGAPNEKLFF. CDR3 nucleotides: TGCAGCGTGGCGAATACAGGGGCTCCTAATGAAAAACTGTTTTTT.

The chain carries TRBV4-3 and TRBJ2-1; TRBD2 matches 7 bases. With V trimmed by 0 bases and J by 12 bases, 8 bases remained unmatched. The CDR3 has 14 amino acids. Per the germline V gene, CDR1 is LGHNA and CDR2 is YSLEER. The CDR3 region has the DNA TGCGCCAGCAGCCAAGATTGGGCGGGGGAGGGGCAGTTCTTC. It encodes CASSQDWAGEGQFF.

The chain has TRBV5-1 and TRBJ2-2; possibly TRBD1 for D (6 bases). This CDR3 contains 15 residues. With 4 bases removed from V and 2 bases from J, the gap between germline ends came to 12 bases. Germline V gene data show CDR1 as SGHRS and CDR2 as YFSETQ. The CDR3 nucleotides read TGCGCCAGCAGCCCCAACAGGGCCAACACCGGGGAGCTGTTTTTT. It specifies CASSPNRANTGELFF.

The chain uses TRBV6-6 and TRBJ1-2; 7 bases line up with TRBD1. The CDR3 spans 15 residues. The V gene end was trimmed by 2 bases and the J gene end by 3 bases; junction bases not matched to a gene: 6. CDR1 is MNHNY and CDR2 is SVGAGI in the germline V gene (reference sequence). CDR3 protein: CASSYTEQGYYGYTF. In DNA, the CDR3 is TGTGCCAGCAGTTACACGGAACAGGGGTACTATGGCTACACCTTC.

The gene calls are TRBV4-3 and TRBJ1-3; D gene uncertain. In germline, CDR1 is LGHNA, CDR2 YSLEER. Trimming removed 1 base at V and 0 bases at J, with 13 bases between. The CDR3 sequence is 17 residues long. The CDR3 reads CASSQGAVGFSGNTIYF. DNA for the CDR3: TGCGCCAGCAGCCAAGGGGCCGTGGGTTTCTCTGGAAACACCATATATTTT.

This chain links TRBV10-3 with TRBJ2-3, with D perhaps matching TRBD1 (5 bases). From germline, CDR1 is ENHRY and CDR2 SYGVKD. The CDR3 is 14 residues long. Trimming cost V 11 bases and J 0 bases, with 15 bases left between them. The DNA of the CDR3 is TGTGCCGGGGCCGGCAGGGCTAGCACAGATACGCAGTATTTT. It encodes CAGAGRASTDTQYF.

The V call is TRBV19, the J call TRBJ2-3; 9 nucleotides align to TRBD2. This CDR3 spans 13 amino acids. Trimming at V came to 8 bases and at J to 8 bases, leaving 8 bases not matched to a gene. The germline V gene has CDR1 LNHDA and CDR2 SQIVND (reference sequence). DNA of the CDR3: TGTGCCAGTCTAGCGGGGCCAGGTGGTACGCAGTATTTT. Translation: CASLAGPGGTQYF. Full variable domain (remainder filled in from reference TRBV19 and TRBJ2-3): DGGITQSPKYLFRKEGQNVTLSCEQNLNHDAMYWYRQDPGQGLRLIYYSQIVNDFQKGDIAEGYSVSREKKESFPLTVTSAQKNPTAFYLCASLAGPGGTQYFGPGTRLTVL.